This T cell receptor beta chain is drawn from a study of cytomegalovirus exposure and HLA in healthy donors. With 60 Vbeta and 13 Jbeta primers, the PCR was carried out. Using immunoSEQ multiplex PCR, the repertoire was profiled, and TCRdb retains in-frame clones only, with some absent. The data contain around 150,000 clones, 61% of them singletons. The CDR3 covers 16 residues. With V trimmed by 7 bases and J by 1 base, 11 bases remained unmatched. The germline V gene encodes CDR1 SGHNT and CDR2 YYREEE (reference sequence). General study points: Per a prior analysis, the majority of TCR beta V segments were productive roughly 87% or roughly 30% of the time. Roughly uniform depth of sequencing across donors was assumed in presence/absence analyses. In a later analysis, compared with equally common non-associated chains, HLA-associated beta chains were more expanded.

As regards this clone: The target antigen is unknown.

The chain joins TRBV5-4 to TRBJ2-3, with TRBD2 matching over 8 bases. The sample consisted of PBMCs. The sequence was obtained from a male donor in good health and CMV-seronegative. CDR3 region: CASQPGGAGGTDTQYF. The DNA for the CDR3 is TGTGCCAGCCAACCGGGGGGAGCGGGGGGCACAGATACGCAGTATTTT.